This TCR beta chain was documented in a study of blood T cell repertoires in COVID-19. The CDR3 covers 16 residues. CDR1 SGHTA and CDR2 FQGNSA come from the germline V gene. The ends lost 5 bases at V and 0 bases at J; junction bases unmatched: 5. The assay was immunoSEQ multiplex PCR, and TCRdb's table has in-frame clones only and misses some. The table has roughly 110,000 clones, more than 80% seen once. The clonotype originates from a woman aged 55-70 years with COVID-19, enrolled during active disease. The source material was peripheral blood. The V call is TRBV7-2, the J call TRBJ1-1; TRBD1 matches at 11 bases. Here the CDR3 reads CASSTGTGGMNTEAFF. Here the CDR3 DNA reads TGTGCCAGCAGCACAGGGACAGGGGGGATGAACACTGAAGCTTTCTTT.